This section outlines one T cell receptor (beta chain) sequence together with its context. Its specificity is unknown. This entry belongs to a study of T cell responses to AZD1222 COVID-19 vaccine. Study results and caveats: Nearly half of the spike-specific TCRs reportedly recognize variant regions that carry no mutations. At study baseline, merely several AZD1222 recipients were seropositive.

The CDR3 covers 12 residues. Deletions cut 1 base from V and 1 base from J, with 1 base between. Germline V lookup: CDR1 LGHNA, CDR2 YNFKEQ. Method: immunoSEQ multiplex PCR; TCRdb's copy keeps in-frame clones and lacks some. This sample yields around 120,000 clones, of which around 89% are seen a single time; approximately 3.5% belongs to the top ten. This TCR was recovered from an adult in good health. The starting material was peripheral blood, obtained on day 0 of AZD1222 vaccination. V gene TRBV4-2 combines with J gene TRBJ2-5; D not certain. The CDR3, as DNA: TGTGCCAGCAGCCAAGGCCAAGAGACCCAGTACTTC. Encoded protein: CASSQGQETQYF.